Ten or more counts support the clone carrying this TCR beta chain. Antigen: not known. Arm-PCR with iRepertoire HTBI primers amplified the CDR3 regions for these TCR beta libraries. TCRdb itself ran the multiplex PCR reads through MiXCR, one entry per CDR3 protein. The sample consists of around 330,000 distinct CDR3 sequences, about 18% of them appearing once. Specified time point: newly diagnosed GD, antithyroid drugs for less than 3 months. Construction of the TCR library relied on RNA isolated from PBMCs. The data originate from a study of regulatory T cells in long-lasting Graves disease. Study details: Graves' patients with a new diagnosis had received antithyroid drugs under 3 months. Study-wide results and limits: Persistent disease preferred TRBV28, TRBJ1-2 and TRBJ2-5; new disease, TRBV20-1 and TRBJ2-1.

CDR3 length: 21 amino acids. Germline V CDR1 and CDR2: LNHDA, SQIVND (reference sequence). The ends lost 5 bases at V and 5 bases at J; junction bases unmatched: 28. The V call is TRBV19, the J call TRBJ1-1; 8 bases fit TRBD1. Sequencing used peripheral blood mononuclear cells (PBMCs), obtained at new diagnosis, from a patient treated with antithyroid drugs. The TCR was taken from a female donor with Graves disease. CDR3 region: CASSSHYARRQGKSSLTEAFF. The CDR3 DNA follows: TGTGCCAGTAGTTCTCATTATGCCAGAAGACAGGGGAAGAGTAGTTTGACTGAAGCTTTCTTT.